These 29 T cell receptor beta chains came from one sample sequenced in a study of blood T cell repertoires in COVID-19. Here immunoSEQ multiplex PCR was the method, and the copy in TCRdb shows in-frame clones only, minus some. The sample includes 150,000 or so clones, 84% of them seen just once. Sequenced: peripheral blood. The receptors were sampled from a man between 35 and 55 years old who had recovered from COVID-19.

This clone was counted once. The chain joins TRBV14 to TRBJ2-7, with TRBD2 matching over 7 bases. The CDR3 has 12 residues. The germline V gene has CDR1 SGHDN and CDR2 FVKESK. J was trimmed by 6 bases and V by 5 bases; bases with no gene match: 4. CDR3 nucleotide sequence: TGTGCCAGCAGCTACTCTAGCGGCGAGCAGTACTTC. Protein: CASSYSSGEQYF.

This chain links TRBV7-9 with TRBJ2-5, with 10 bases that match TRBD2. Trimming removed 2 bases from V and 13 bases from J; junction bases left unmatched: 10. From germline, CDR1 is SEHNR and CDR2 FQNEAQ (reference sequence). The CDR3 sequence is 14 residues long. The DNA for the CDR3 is TGTGCCAGCAGCTTAAGCGGGGGGGCCTCCCCCTCGTACTTC. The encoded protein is CASSLSGGASPSYF.

This chain's CDR3 is CASSFYPYEQYF. In DNA form, the CDR3 reads TGTGCCAGCAGTTTCTACCCATACGAGCAGTACTTC. The chain recombines TRBV27 with TRBJ2-7; no clear D. This CDR3 has 12 residues. Germline-derived CDR1 and CDR2 are MNHEY and SMNVEV (reference sequence). V was clipped by 3 bases and J by 4 bases, with 7 bases between them.

CDR3 sequence (DNA): TGTGCCAGCAGTTTATCGTCGGGTTCACCCCTCCACTTT. This translates into CASSLSSGSPLHF. This chain uses TRBV27 with TRBJ1-6; D gene unclear. Trimming removed 0 bases from V and 9 bases from J, with 6 bases in between. The CDR3 sequence is 13 residues long. Germline CDR1 and CDR2: MNHEY and SMNVEV (reference sequence).

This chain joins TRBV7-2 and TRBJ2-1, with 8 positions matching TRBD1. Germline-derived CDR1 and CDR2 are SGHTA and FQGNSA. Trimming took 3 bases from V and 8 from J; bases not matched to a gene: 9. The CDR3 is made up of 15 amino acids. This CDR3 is CASSFTGQGADEQFF. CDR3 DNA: TGTGCCAGCAGCTTTACAGGACAGGGTGCCGATGAGCAGTTCTTC.

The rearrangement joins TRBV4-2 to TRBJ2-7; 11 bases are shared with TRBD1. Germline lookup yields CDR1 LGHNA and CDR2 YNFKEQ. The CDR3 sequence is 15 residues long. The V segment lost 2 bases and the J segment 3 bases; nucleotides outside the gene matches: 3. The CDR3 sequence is CASSQPGTGGYEQYF. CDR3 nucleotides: TGTGCCAGCAGCCAACCCGGGACAGGGGGCTACGAGCAGTACTTC.

CDR3 protein: CASSIRWASSGANVLTF. The CDR3 DNA reads TGTGCCAGTAGTATTCGGTGGGCCTCCTCTGGGGCCAACGTCCTGACTTTC. The chain employs TRBV19 and TRBJ2-6, with D uncertain. Between the trimmed V and J ends, which lost 3 bases and 0 bases, there was a span of 12 bases. Germline CDR1 LNHDA, CDR2 SQIVND (reference sequence). The CDR3 extends over 17 amino acids. Filled out from reference TRBV19 and TRBJ2-6, the complete variable domain reads DGGITQSPKYLFRKEGQNVTLSCEQNLNHDAMYWYRQDPGQGLRLIYYSQIVNDFQKGDIAEGYSVSREKKESFPLTVTSAQKNPTAFYLCASSIRWASSGANVLTFGAGSRLTVL.

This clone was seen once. The CDR3 loop reads CASSTQVEETEAFF. The CDR3 coding sequence is TGTGCCAGCAGCACGCAGGTCGAAGAGACTGAAGCTTTCTTT. V and J are TRBV11-1 and TRBJ1-1; D gene unclear. CDR1 SGHAT and CDR2 FQDESV come from the germline V gene (reference sequence). The germline V and J ends were trimmed by 5 bases and 5 bases, with 15 bases remaining between them. This CDR3 comprises 14 residues.

The CDR3 nucleotides are TGCGCCAGCAGCTTCCAGGGAAACGATGAAAAACTGTTTTTT. It is translated as CASSFQGNDEKLFF. The gene calls are TRBV5-1 and TRBJ1-4; tentatively, D is TRBD1 (5 bases). The CDR3 sequence is 14 residues long. The V gene's germline CDR1 is SGHRS and CDR2 YFSETQ. V was clipped by 2 bases and J by 6 bases, with 11 bases between them. The full variable domain, in which reference TRBV5-1 and TRBJ1-4 provide the parts outside the CDR3, is KAGVTQTPRYLIKTRGQQVTLSCSPISGHRSVSWYQQTPGQGLQFLFEYFSETQRNKGNFPGRFSGRQFSNSRSEMNVSTLELGDSALYLCASSFQGNDEKLFFGSGTQLSVL.

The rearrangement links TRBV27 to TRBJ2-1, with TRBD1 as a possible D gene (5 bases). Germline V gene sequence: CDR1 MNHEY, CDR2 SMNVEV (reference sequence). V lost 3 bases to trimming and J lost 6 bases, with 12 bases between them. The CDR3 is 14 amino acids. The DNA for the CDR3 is TGTGCCAGCAGTTTGGGGCAGGCCGGCAATGAGCAGTTCTTC. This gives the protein CASSLGQAGNEQFF.

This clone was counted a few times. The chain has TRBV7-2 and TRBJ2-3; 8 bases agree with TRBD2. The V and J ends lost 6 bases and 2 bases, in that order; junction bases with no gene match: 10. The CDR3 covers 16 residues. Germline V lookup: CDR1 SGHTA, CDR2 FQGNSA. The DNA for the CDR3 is TGTGCCAGCAGACCCCCTAGCGGGCCCTTCACAGATACGCAGTATTTT. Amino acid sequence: CASRPPSGPFTDTQYF.

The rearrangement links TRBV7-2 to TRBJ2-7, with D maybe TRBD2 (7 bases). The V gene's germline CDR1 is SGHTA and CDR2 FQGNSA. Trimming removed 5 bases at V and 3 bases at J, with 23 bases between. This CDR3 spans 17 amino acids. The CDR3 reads CASSTGRTRGGYYEQYF. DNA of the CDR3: TGTGCCAGCAGCACCGGTCGGACTAGGGGGGGTTACTACGAGCAGTACTTC.

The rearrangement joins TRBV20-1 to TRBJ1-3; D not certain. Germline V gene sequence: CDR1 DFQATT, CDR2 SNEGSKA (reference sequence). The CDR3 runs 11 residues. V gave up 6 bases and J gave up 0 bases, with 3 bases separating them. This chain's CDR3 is CSAYSGNTIYF. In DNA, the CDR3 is TGCAGTGCCTACTCTGGAAACACCATATATTTT.

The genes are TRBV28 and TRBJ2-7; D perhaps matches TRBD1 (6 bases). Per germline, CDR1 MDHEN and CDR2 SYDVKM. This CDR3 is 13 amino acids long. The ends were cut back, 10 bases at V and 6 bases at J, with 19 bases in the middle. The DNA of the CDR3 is TGTGCCACCGCCTCCGGGACACCTACCGAGCAGTACTTC. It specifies CATASGTPTEQYF.

CDR3 amino acids: CASSLGSGTGEAFF. DNA for the CDR3: TGTGCCAGCAGCCTCGGGTCCGGGACAGGGGAAGCTTTCTTT. The chain employs TRBV11-3 and TRBJ1-1, with TRBD1 matching over 9 bases. Per germline, CDR1 SGHNT and CDR2 YENEEA. There are 14 residues in the CDR3. The J segment lost 8 bases and the V segment lost 5 bases, leaving 9 bases of the junction unmatched. Drawing the rest from reference TRBV11-3 and TRBJ1-1, the complete variable domain is EAGVVQSPRYKIIEKKQPVAFWCNPISGHNTLYWYLQNLGQGPELLIRYENEEAVDDSQLPKDRFSAERLKGVDSTLKIQPAELGDSAVYLCASSLGSGTGEAFFGQGTRLTVV.

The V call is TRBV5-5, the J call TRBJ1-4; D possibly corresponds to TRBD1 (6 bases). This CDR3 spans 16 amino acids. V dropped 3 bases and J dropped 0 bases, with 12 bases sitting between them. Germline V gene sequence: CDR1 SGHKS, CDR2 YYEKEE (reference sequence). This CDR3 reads CASSSWTEATNEKLFF. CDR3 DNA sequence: TGTGCCAGCAGCTCATGGACAGAAGCAACTAATGAAAAACTGTTTTTT.

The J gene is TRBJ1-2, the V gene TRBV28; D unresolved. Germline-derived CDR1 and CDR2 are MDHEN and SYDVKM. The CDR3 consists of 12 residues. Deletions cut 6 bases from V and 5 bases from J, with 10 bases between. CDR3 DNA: TGTGCCAGCAGCGTTCCGGGGTATGGCTACACCTTC. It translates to CASSVPGYGYTF.

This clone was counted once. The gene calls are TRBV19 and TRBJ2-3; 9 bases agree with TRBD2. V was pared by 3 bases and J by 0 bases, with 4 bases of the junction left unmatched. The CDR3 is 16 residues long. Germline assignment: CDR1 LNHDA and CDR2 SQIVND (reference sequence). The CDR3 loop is CASSITSGSSTDTQYF. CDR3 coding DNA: TGTGCCAGTAGTATCACTAGCGGGTCTAGCACAGATACGCAGTATTTT.

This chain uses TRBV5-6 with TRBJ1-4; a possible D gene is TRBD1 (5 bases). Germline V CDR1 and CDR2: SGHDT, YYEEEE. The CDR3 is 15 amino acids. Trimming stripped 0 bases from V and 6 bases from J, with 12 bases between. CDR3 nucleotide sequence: TGTGCCAGCAGCTTGGACTTACAGGACGATGAAAAACTGTTTTTT. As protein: CASSLDLQDDEKLFF.

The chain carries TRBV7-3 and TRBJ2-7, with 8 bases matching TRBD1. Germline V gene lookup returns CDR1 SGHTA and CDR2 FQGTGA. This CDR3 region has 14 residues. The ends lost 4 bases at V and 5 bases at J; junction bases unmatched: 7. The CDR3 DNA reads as TGTGCCAGCAGCTCCGGACAGGGATTGCACGAGCAGTACTTC. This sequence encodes CASSSGQGLHEQYF.

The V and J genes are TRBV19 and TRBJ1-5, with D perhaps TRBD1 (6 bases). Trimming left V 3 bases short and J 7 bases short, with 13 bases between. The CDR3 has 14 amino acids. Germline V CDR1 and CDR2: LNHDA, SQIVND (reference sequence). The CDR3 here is CASSISQGRQPQHF. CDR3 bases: TGTGCCAGTAGTATCTCGCAGGGGCGGCAGCCCCAGCATTTT.

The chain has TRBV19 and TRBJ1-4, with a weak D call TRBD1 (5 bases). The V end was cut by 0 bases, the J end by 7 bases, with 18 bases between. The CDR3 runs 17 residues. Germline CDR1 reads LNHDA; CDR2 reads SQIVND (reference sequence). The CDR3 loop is CASSIDLQGGISEKLFF. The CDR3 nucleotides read TGTGCCAGTAGTATAGATCTTCAGGGAGGGATAAGTGAAAAACTGTTTTTT.

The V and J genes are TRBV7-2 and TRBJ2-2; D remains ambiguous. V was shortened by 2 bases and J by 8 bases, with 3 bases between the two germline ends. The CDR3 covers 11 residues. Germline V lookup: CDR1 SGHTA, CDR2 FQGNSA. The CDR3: CASSLLGELFF. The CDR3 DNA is TGTGCCAGCAGCTTATTAGGGGAGCTGTTTTTT.

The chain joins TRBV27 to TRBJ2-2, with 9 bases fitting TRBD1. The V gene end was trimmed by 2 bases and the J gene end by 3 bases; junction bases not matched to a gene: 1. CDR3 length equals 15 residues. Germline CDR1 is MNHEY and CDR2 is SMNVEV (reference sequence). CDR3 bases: TGTGCCAGCAGTTTAGGGACAGGGTACACCGGGGAGCTGTTTTTT. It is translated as CASSLGTGYTGELFF.

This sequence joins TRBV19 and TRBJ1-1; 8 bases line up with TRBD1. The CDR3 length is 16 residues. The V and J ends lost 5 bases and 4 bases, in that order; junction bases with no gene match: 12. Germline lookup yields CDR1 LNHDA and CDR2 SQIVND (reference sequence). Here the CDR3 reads CASSSWTGPRVTEAFF. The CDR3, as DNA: TGTGCCAGTAGTTCTTGGACAGGGCCGAGGGTCACTGAAGCTTTCTTT.

The CDR3 DNA sequence: TGTGCCAGCAGTTCCTCCGGAGGGTTTGGACAGCCCCAGCATTTT. Translation gives CASSSSGGFGQPQHF. This chain links TRBV6-5 with TRBJ1-5; no clear D gene. The V gene lost 4 bases and the J gene lost 7 bases, with 17 bases spanning the gap. Looked up from germline, CDR1 is MNHEY and CDR2 is SVGAGI. The CDR3 is 15 amino acids.

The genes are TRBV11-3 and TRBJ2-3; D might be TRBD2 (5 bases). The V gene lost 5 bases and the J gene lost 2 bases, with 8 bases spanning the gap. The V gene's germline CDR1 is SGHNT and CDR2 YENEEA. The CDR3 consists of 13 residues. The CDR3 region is CASSLGITDTQYF. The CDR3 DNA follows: TGTGCCAGCAGCCTCGGGATCACAGATACGCAGTATTTT.

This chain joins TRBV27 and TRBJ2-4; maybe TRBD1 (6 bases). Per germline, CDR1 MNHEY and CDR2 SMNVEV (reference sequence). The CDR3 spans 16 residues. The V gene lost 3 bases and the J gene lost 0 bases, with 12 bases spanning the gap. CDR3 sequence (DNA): TGTGCCAGCAGTTTCTCTGCAGGGGAAGCCAAAAACATTCAGTACTTC. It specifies CASSFSAGEAKNIQYF.

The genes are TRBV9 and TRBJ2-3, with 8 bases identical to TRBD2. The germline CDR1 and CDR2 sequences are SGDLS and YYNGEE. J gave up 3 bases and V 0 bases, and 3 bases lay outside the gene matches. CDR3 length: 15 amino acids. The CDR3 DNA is TGTGCCAGCAGCGTAGCGGGAGGGCAAACAGATACGCAGTATTTT. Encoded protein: CASSVAGGQTDTQYF.